The source of this TCR beta chain is a study of T cell repertoires in cytomegalovirus infection. Study-level background: Matching HLA type and CMV infection were both indicated by public TCR beta signatures.

Using its own MiXCR run on the reads, TCRdb lists one record per CDR3 protein. The data hold some 600,000 distinct CDR3 sequences, with approximately 25% observed a single time. About this clonotype itself: Its antigen is unidentified.

The study, taken as a whole, reports: The ex vivo response was dominated by HLA-C-restricted CMV-specific TCR beta clonotypes. Identification of carriers of CMV plus the relevant HLA was achieved through cumulative public TCR beta family frequency.

CDR1 and CDR2 from the germline V gene are MNHEY and SVGEGT. This CDR3 contains 15 residues. Trimming removed 4 bases at V and 3 bases at J, with 12 bases between. This clonotype was obtained from a human donor in good health (CMV status not recorded). Some clones in this sample may be carry-over from other donors' samples. The V call is TRBV6-2 or TRBV6-3, the J call TRBJ2-2; D perhaps matches TRBD2 (6 bases). Material for sequencing was CD8+ T cells from PBMCs. This CDR3 is CASSFSGGDTGELFF. CDR3 coding DNA: TGTGCCAGCAGTTTTAGCGGAGGGGACACCGGGGAGCTGTTTTTT.